The 28 T cell receptor beta chains below were found in one sample sequenced in a study of identical twins' blood T cells. TCRdb re-derived calls from the 5' RACE reads in MiXCR, one entry per CDR3 protein. The sample lists fewer than 450,000 distinct CDR3 sequences, 25% to 35% occurring once. Sequencing was carried out using PBMCs. These receptors came from a woman aged 18-49 years in good health.

The chain is built from TRBV5-1 and TRBJ2-3; 7 bases map to TRBD1. The junction had 4 bases not matched to a gene; V was cut back by 3 bases and J by 0 bases. Germline-derived CDR1 and CDR2 are SGHRS and YFSETQ. The CDR3 has 15 residues. The CDR3 DNA reads as TGCGCCAGCAGCTCTACAGGGGTTAGCACAGATACGCAGTATTTT. Encoded protein: CASSSTGVSTDTQYF.

Details on this clonotype: Relative to the germline gene, one junction end is altered; a read error may explain this. The chain recombines TRBV14 with TRBJ1-2, with unresolved D. The germline V gene has CDR1 SGHDN and CDR2 FVKESK. This CDR3 comprises 13 residues. The CDR3 spells CASSQGRSYGCTF. For the CDR3, the DNA is TGTGCCAGCAGCCAAGGGCGGAGTTATGGCTGCACCTTC.

The chain couples TRBV29-1 to TRBJ1-1; no clear D. Germline CDR1 and CDR2: SQVTM and ANQGSEA. V shed 5 bases and J shed 6 bases, with 13 bases lying between them. The CDR3 covers 12 residues. The CDR3 DNA is TGCAGCGTTACCCCTACCAACTCTGAAGCTTTCTTT. Residues: CSVTPTNSEAFF.

The genes are TRBV7-2 and TRBJ2-2; the D is unclear. The V and J ends lost 2 bases and 12 bases respectively, with 10 bases between them. The CDR3 extends over 12 amino acids. The germline CDR1 and CDR2 sequences are SGHTA and FQGNSA. CDR3 nucleotides: TGTGCCAGCAGCTTAATGTCCCCTAAGCTGTTTTTT. Amino acid sequence: CASSLMSPKLFF.

This chain connects TRBV27 to TRBJ2-1; no definite D call. Trimming took 3 bases from V and 4 from J, leaving 13 bases between them. The CDR3 totals 15 residues. From germline, CDR1 is MNHEY and CDR2 SMNVEV (reference sequence). The CDR3 DNA follows: TGTGCCAGCAGTTTTGGTTTTTTAGGATACAATGAGCAGTTCTTC. Translated, it gives CASSFGFLGYNEQFF.

The V and J genes are TRBV9 and TRBJ2-2; D not resolved. The V end was cut by 0 bases, the J end by 7 bases, with 7 bases between. Germline CDR1 SGDLS, CDR2 YYNGEE. CDR3 size: 13 residues. The CDR3 region has the DNA TGTGCCAGCAGCGTAGCTATGGGCGGGGAGCTGTTTTTT. This encodes CASSVAMGGELFF. Filled out from reference TRBV9 and TRBJ2-2, the complete variable domain reads DSGVTQTPKHLITATGQRVTLRCSPRSGDLSVYWYQQSLDQGLQFLIQYYNGEERAKGNILERFSAQQFPDLHSELNLSSLELGDSALYFCASSVAMGGELFFGEGSRLTVL.

This clonotype appeared many times. The V call is TRBV29-1, the J call TRBJ2-7, with 11 bases identical to TRBD2. The CDR3 runs to 15 residues. The germline V gene encodes CDR1 SQVTM and CDR2 ANQGSEA. V lost 4 bases, J lost 2 bases, and 7 bases stayed unmatched. CDR3 nucleotides: TGCAGCGTTGTTCTCCTGACTAGCGGGACCTACGAGCAGTACTTC. Translated: CSVVLLTSGTYEQYF.

This clonotype occurred a few times. The gene calls are TRBV3-1 and TRBJ1-1; D is perhaps TRBD1 (6 bases). Germline V gives CDR1 LGHDT, CDR2 YNNKEL (reference sequence). V lost 1 base to trimming and J lost 4 bases, with 16 bases between them. There are 16 residues in the CDR3. CDR3 amino acids: CASSQVTIQGGTEAFF. The CDR3 nucleotides read TGTGCCAGCAGCCAAGTCACCATACAGGGTGGCACTGAAGCTTTCTTT. The full variable domain, completed using reference TRBV3-1 and TRBJ1-1, is DTAVSQTPKYLVTQMGNDKSIKCEQNLGHDTMYWYKQDSKKFLKIMFSYNNKELIINETVPNRFSPKSPDKAHLNLHINSLELGDSAVYFCASSQVTIQGGTEAFFGQGTRLTVV.

The chain links TRBV10-3 to TRBJ1-6, with D possibly TRBD1 on 6 matching bases. The germline V gene encodes CDR1 ENHRY and CDR2 SYGVKD. Trimming pared 6 bases from V and 7 bases from J, leaving 13 bases between. This CDR3 has 14 residues. As DNA, the CDR3 is TGTGCCATCAGGTCGTGGGGGCAGAATTCACCCCTCCACTTT. Amino acid sequence: CAIRSWGQNSPLHF.

The chain uses TRBV6-2 or TRBV6-3 and TRBJ2-7; 9 nucleotides agree with TRBD1. This CDR3 has 17 residues. Unmatched junction bases numbered 16, after V lost 6 bases and J lost 4 bases. Germline CDR1 MNHEY, CDR2 SVGEGT. The CDR3 loop is CASRKSGTGSIRYEQYF. DNA for the CDR3: TGTGCCAGCAGGAAATCCGGGACAGGGTCGATTCGGTACGAGCAGTACTTC.

This clonotype has a handful of counts. The chain employs TRBV18 and TRBJ1-6, with a tentative D call TRBD1 (5 bases). CDR3 length: 14 amino acids. V lost 2 bases and J lost 10, with 12 bases in between. In germline, CDR1 is KGHSH, CDR2 LQKENI. The CDR3 spells CASSPNSRDSPLHF. For the CDR3, the DNA is TGTGCCAGCTCACCAAATTCCAGGGACTCACCCCTCCACTTT.

This clonotype was recorded many times. The rearrangement uses TRBV3-1 and TRBJ1-1; no firm D call. V lost 4 bases, J lost 5 bases, and 11 bases lay in between. This CDR3 region has 13 residues. Germline CDR1 and CDR2: LGHDT and YNNKEL (reference sequence). CDR3 DNA sequence: TGTGCCAGCAGCCGTATAGGAGGGACTGAAGCTTTCTTT. Its translation is CASSRIGGTEAFF.

This chain joins TRBV29-1 and TRBJ2-3; D is possibly TRBD1 (5 bases). The CDR3 is 10 amino acids. Germline V gives CDR1 SQVTM, CDR2 ANQGSEA. With 7 bases removed from V and 6 bases from J, the gap between germline ends came to 8 bases. The DNA for the CDR3 is TGCAGCGCAGGGCGGGATACGCAGTATTTT. Protein: CSAGRDTQYF.

This clonotype has only a few counts. The rearrangement joins TRBV4-3 to TRBJ2-3, with D perhaps TRBD2 (7 bases). Germline CDR1 and CDR2: LGHNA and YSLEER. V gave up 1 base and J gave up 8 bases, with 13 bases separating them. This CDR3 contains 14 residues. This CDR3 reads CASSQVRGGRTQYF. CDR3 nucleotide sequence: TGCGCCAGCAGCCAAGTTAGGGGGGGTCGTACGCAGTATTTT.

This chain uses TRBV12-3 or TRBV12-4 with TRBJ1-1; 8 bases are shared with TRBD1. V lost 3 bases and J lost 2; bases outside the gene matches: 14. The CDR3 totals 18 residues. Here the CDR3 DNA reads TGTGCCAGCAGTTTTGGGATGGGAGACAGGGGCCAAAACACTGAAGCTTTCTTT. This encodes CASSFGMGDRGQNTEAFF.

Of note for this clonotype: This may arise from a read error, as a much more abundant clone is one base away. The rearrangement links TRBV6-6 to TRBJ1-5; the match to TRBD1 covers 9 bases. V was clipped by 2 bases and J by 2 bases; unmatched bases: 4. Germline V lookup: CDR1 MNHNY, CDR2 SVGAGI (reference sequence). The CDR3 consists of 16 residues. The CDR3, as DNA: TGTGCCAGCAGTTACGGGACAGGGACGGGCAATCAGCCCCAGCATTTT. Its translation is CASSYGTGTGNQPQHF.

This chain joins TRBV28 and TRBJ1-5; perhaps TRBD1 as D (6 bases). Trimming removed 6 bases from V and 1 base from J, with 13 bases in between. The CDR3 runs to 15 residues. The germline gives CDR1 MDHEN, CDR2 SYDVKM. The CDR3 DNA is TGTGCCAGCAGCCGACTACAGGGAAGCAATCAGCCCCAGCATTTT. It translates to CASSRLQGSNQPQHF.

This clonotype was recorded many times. This chain uses TRBV6-5 with TRBJ2-1; 14 bases are a match to TRBD2. V shed 7 bases, J shed 10 bases, and the junction held 9 bases outside the gene matches. Per the germline V gene, CDR1 is MNHEY and CDR2 is SVGAGI. The CDR3 is made up of 15 amino acids. CDR3 coding DNA: TGTGCCAGCAAAACCACGGGGACTAGCGGGAGAGAGCAGTTCTTC. It is translated as CASKTTGTSGREQFF.

In regard to this clonotype: A much larger clone is a single base away; this may be a read error. The chain recombines TRBV20-1 with TRBJ2-2; 9 bases agree with TRBD2. The CDR3 is made up of 14 amino acids. The germline V gene has CDR1 DFQATT and CDR2 SNEGSKA (reference sequence). The CDR3 sequence is CSAPTSGPTEELFF. The DNA of the CDR3 is TGCAGTGCACCGACTAGCGGTCCCACCGAGGAGCTGTTTTTT.

There are a few counts of this clonotype. This sequence joins TRBV29-1 and TRBJ2-3, with D unclear. Germline V gene data show CDR1 as SQVTM and CDR2 as ANQGSEA. This CDR3 has 10 amino acids. Trimming removed 7 bases at V and 5 bases at J, with 7 bases between. The CDR3 here is CSGKIDTQYF. CDR3 sequence (DNA): TGCAGCGGGAAAATAGATACGCAGTATTTT.

V usage is TRBV3-1 and J usage is TRBJ2-7; D remains ambiguous. Germline-derived CDR1 and CDR2 are LGHDT and YNNKEL (reference sequence). The CDR3 is 15 amino acids. Trimming shortened V by 0 bases and J by 0 bases, and 9 bases separated the two germline ends. The CDR3 nucleotides are TGTGCCAGCAGCCAAGATATCACACCCTCCTACGAGCAGTACTTC. Its protein is CASSQDITPSYEQYF.

The chain recombines TRBV6-4 with TRBJ1-2; D is unresolved. Deletions cut 0 bases from V and 8 bases from J, with 16 bases between. The CDR3 loop spans 15 amino acids. Germline V gives CDR1 MRHNA, CDR2 SNTAGT. The CDR3 nucleotides are TGTGCCAGCAGTGACTCGAGTTCTCGGGTTGGCGGCTACACCTTC. This sequence encodes CASSDSSSRVGGYTF.

The chain carries TRBV2 and TRBJ1-5; the D gene is possibly TRBD1 (6 bases). The ends were cut back, 8 bases at V and 3 bases at J, with 14 bases in the middle. The CDR3 length is 14 residues. Per the germline V gene, CDR1 is SNHLY and CDR2 is FYNNEI. Here the CDR3 reads CASSRQVANQPQHF. CDR3 DNA: TGTGCCAGCTCCAGACAGGTCGCCAATCAGCCCCAGCATTTT.

The V and J genes are TRBV3-1 and TRBJ2-4, with D possibly being TRBD1 (6 bases). Deletions cut 4 bases from V and 2 bases from J, with 15 bases between. This CDR3 is 16 amino acids long. Germline CDR1 LGHDT, CDR2 YNNKEL (reference sequence). The CDR3 nucleotides are TGTGCCAGCAGCCGCTCGGACAGATTATCCAAAAACATTCAGTACTTC. Translating it yields CASSRSDRLSKNIQYF.

This clonotype was observed at least ten times. This chain uses TRBV5-6 with TRBJ1-4; no definite D call. In germline, CDR1 is SGHDT, CDR2 YYEEEE. V lost 4 bases, J lost 6 bases, and 10 bases lay in between. The CDR3 contains 13 residues. The chain's CDR3 is CASSQVRDEKLFF. CDR3 DNA: TGTGCCAGCAGCCAAGTGAGGGATGAAAAACTGTTTTTT.

The chain recombines TRBV5-5 with TRBJ2-1; 11 positions match TRBD2. This CDR3 spans 18 amino acids. The trim removed 2 bases at V and 6 bases at J, leaving 13 bases unmatched. The germline V gene has CDR1 SGHKS and CDR2 YYEKEE (reference sequence). CDR3 region: CASSLLAASGGPVNEQFF. The CDR3 DNA sequence: TGTGCCAGCAGCTTATTGGCGGCTAGCGGGGGGCCGGTCAATGAGCAGTTCTTC.

A few counts support this clonotype. The rearrangement links TRBV5-1 to TRBJ1-1; weak D call: TRBD1 (5 bases). The CDR3 totals 18 residues. Germline V gene data show CDR1 as SGHRS and CDR2 as YFSETQ. Trimming took off 0 bases at V and 0 bases at J, with 18 bases between the two ends. The DNA of the CDR3 is TGCGCCAGCAGCTTGGAACCCGCACGGGGGTATATGAACACTGAAGCTTTCTTT. The encoded protein is CASSLEPARGYMNTEAFF.

The chain is built from TRBV12-3 or TRBV12-4 and TRBJ1-1; no reliable D call. This CDR3 has 12 residues. Trimming cost V 3 bases and J 4 bases, with 6 bases left between them. CDR3: CASSFGPTEAFF. The CDR3 DNA reads as TGTGCCAGCAGTTTTGGGCCCACTGAAGCTTTCTTT.